These T cell receptor beta chains were read from a single sample in a study of early T cells in non-severe SARS-CoV-2 infection. TCRdb passed the 5' RACE reads through MiXCR, listing each CDR3 protein once. This sample carries over 35,000 distinct CDR3 sequences, approximately 11% of them seen once, and the ten largest clones take about 9.6%. Sample: whole blood. All receptors come from an adult who was a healthcare worker with PCR-confirmed SARS-CoV-2 infection or an uninfected control (not recorded which). The CDR3 runs from the conserved cysteine through the conserved F or W.

v_call | cdr3_aa
TRBV18 | CASSPPGTGTVSGNTIYF
TRBV20-1 | CSARTGVNTEAFF
TRBV24-1 | CATGDPLAGGYNEQFF
TRBV11-2 | CASSPGGSRAFF
TRBV6-5 | CASSRGQLSSYNEQFF
TRBV7-9 | CASSSHYYEQYF
TRBV12-3/TRBV12-4 | CASSLRRQTYEQYF
TRBV6-6 | CASSQTAPTDTQYF
TRBV29-1 | CSVGGTGNEQFF
TRBV12-3/TRBV12-4 | CASSLGGDVYEQYF
TRBV7-6 | CASSPGSNQPQHF
TRBV20-1 | CSAVTGGQNTEAFF
TRBV5-1 | CASSSGQGNTEAFF
TRBV7-9 | CASSLTGITQYF
TRBV6-1 | CASSDDLGSSYEQYF
TRBV5-1 | CASSLVDGGPYGYTF
TRBV6-2/TRBV6-3 | CASSKGQLSQPQHF
TRBV7-2 | CASSRGGAGGTNYGYTF
TRBV6-2/TRBV6-3 | CASSFLAGGETQYF
TRBV7-3 | CASSQRFTGFEGNEQFF
TRBV6-2/TRBV6-3 | CASRHLRGGNTEAFF
TRBV6-6 | CASSGPEYAGYTF
TRBV30 | CAWEQGSGNTIYF
TRBV6-5 | CASSYMSSAVRQGNGYTF
TRBV29-1 | CSALSGQGGYGYTF
TRBV29-1 | CSVEGDSSTDTQYF
TRBV19 | CASNPSLTVNYGYTF
TRBV5-5 | CASSFRDNNSPLHF
TRBV2 | CASGAGTSYEQYF
TRBV30 | CAWSVARGPFNEQFF
TRBV3-1 | CASSQGPRDSPLHF
TRBV7-2 | CASSPGGGRSSYEQYF
TRBV27 | CASSFLVGVVDTQYF
TRBV29-1 | CSVSKERGLNEQFF
TRBV7-8 | CASSTDGSTNEKLFF
TRBV10-3 | CAISESRGASTGELFF
TRBV7-7 | CASSDWTDQETQYF
TRBV20-1 | CSASEPNQPQHF
TRBV3-1 | CASSQADRGLNTDTQYF
TRBV27 | CASSPSRTGANVLTF
TRBV6-5 | CASARNSPEKLFF
TRBV27 | CASSTETDRNYGYTF
TRBV10-3 | CATRGDSGIYEQYF